Below, 14 T cell receptor beta chains from the same sample are listed, as sequenced in a study of blood T cell repertoires in COVID-19. This table comes from immunoSEQ multiplex PCR, and its TCRdb copy is limited to in-frame clones, with some not included. Seen here are some 300,000 clones, around 86% observed once, and the top ten hold 1.5% to 2%. Sequencing was carried out using PBMCs or T cells enriched from blood (not recorded which). Every receptor here comes from a woman between 40 and 50 years old who had recovered from COVID-19.

The V call is TRBV7-9, the J call TRBJ1-5; tentative D call: TRBD1 (5 bases). Germline CDR1 SEHNR, CDR2 FQNEAQ (reference sequence). Trimming took 2 bases from V and 5 from J, leaving 10 bases between them. The CDR3 has 14 residues. CDR3 sequence (DNA): TGTGCCAGCAGCTTAAAAGGGGCCCATCAGCCCCAGCATTTT. This codes for CASSLKGAHQPQHF.

The J gene is TRBJ2-3, the V gene TRBV30; D is ambiguous. This CDR3 has 15 residues. V lost 2 bases and J 2 bases, leaving 14 bases between the germline ends. Germline CDR1 and CDR2: GTSNPN and SVGIG (reference sequence). CDR3 in amino acids: CAWSWAEIPTDTQYF. CDR3 coding DNA: TGTGCCTGGAGTTGGGCAGAAATTCCCACAGATACGCAGTATTTT.

This chain links TRBV19 with TRBJ2-5; 14 positions match TRBD2. Germline V lookup: CDR1 LNHDA, CDR2 SQIVND (reference sequence). This CDR3 has 15 residues. V was clipped by 10 bases and J by 1 base; unmatched bases: 5. CDR3 coding DNA: TGTGCCACCAATGGACTAGCGGGGGGCCAAGAGACCCAGTACTTC. This codes for CATNGLAGGQETQYF. Based on the CDR3 plus reference TRBV19 and TRBJ2-5, the full variable domain is DGGITQSPKYLFRKEGQNVTLSCEQNLNHDAMYWYRQDPGQGLRLIYYSQIVNDFQKGDIAEGYSVSREKKESFPLTVTSAQKNPTAFYLCATNGLAGGQETQYFGPGTRLLVL.

CDR3 bases: TGTGCCAGCAGTTCCACCACCTATGACTACGAGCAGTACTTC. Translating it yields CASSSTTYDYEQYF. The J gene is TRBJ2-7, the V gene TRBV27, with no clear D. This CDR3 region has 14 residues. The germline V gene encodes CDR1 MNHEY and CDR2 SMNVEV (reference sequence). V was cut by 4 bases and J by 3 bases, with 13 bases left in between.

This clone showed up just a few times. This rearrangement joins TRBV9 to TRBJ2-1; D perhaps matches TRBD2 (6 bases). Germline CDR1 is SGDLS and CDR2 is YYNGEE. The CDR3 runs 15 residues. Trimming removed 4 bases from V and 3 bases from J, with 14 bases in between. The CDR3 protein is CASSPEGLIYNEQFF. The CDR3 DNA reads as TGTGCCAGCAGCCCAGAGGGACTTATCTACAATGAGCAGTTCTTC.

The chain couples TRBV7-6 to TRBJ1-1, with 11 positions matching TRBD1. The germline V gene encodes CDR1 SGHVS and CDR2 FNYEAQ. The CDR3 runs 15 residues. J lost 11 bases, V lost 5 bases, and 13 bases had no gene match. The CDR3 region is CASSHTQDRGRVAFF. The DNA of the CDR3 is TGTGCCAGCAGCCATACCCAGGACAGGGGGCGGGTGGCTTTCTTT.

In this sample, this clone turned up once. The genes are TRBV6-6 and TRBJ1-6; TRBD1 agrees at 9 bases. CDR3 length equals 17 residues. CDR1 is MNHNY and CDR2 is SVGAGI in the germline V gene (reference sequence). V shed 5 bases and J 6 bases; nucleotides not matched to a gene: 11. CDR3 loop: CASSQWGRDRVNSPLHF. CDR3 in DNA: TGTGCCAGCAGTCAATGGGGCCGGGACAGGGTTAATTCACCCCTCCACTTT.

This clone has only a few counts. This specimen includes other DNA sequences encoding the same CDR3. This chain links TRBV28 with TRBJ2-7; D unclear. CDR1 and CDR2 (germline): MDHEN, SYDVKM. CDR3 length equals 12 residues. V dropped 3 bases and J dropped 3 bases, with 6 bases sitting between them. Written as DNA, the CDR3 is TGTGCCAGCAGTTTTCAGAACTACGAGCAGTACTTC. Translating it yields CASSFQNYEQYF.

The chain recombines TRBV5-6 with TRBJ2-5; D is possibly TRBD1 (5 bases). Trimming removed 4 bases from V and 2 bases from J, with 15 bases in between. The CDR3 totals 15 residues. Per germline, CDR1 SGHDT and CDR2 YYEEEE. As DNA, the CDR3 is TGTGCCAGCAGCCTGCCTGGGGCGGTTCAAGAGACCCAGTACTTC. It specifies CASSLPGAVQETQYF.

The chain uses TRBV18 and TRBJ2-7, with 9 positions matching TRBD1. The CDR3 is made up of 13 amino acids. CDR1 is KGHSH, CDR2 LQKENI, per germline. V lost 4 bases and J lost 6; bases outside the gene matches: 4. The CDR3, as DNA: TGTGCCAGCTCACGAGGGACAGGGAGCGAGCAGTACTTC. Translating it yields CASSRGTGSEQYF.

The chain has TRBV6-5 and TRBJ2-2; maybe TRBD2 (6 bases). Germline loops: CDR1 MNHEY, CDR2 SVGAGI. Deletions cut 5 bases from V and 5 bases from J, with 15 bases between. This CDR3 spans 15 amino acids. The CDR3 bases are TGTGCCAGCAGTACCGGCGGGACTGGGACCGGGGAGCTGTTTTTT. Its protein is CASSTGGTGTGELFF.

This chain uses TRBV2 with TRBJ2-5; D is unresolved. This CDR3 has 12 residues. The V gene's germline CDR1 is SNHLY and CDR2 FYNNEI. The V end lost 6 bases, the J end lost 5 bases, and 10 bases lay between the germline ends. CDR3 nucleotide sequence: TGTGCCAGCAGCGCAGTTACGGAGACCCAGTACTTC. Protein product: CASSAVTETQYF.

J is TRBJ2-6 and V is TRBV9; a weak D match, TRBD2 (6 bases). Between the trimmed V and J ends, which lost 4 bases and 2 bases, there was a span of 16 bases. CDR1 SGDLS and CDR2 YYNGEE come from the germline V gene. This CDR3 has 17 amino acids. The CDR3 nucleotides are TGTGCCAGCAGCCCCCGACATGCGGGAACTGGGGCCAACGTCCTGACTTTC. Translating gives CASSPRHAGTGANVLTF.

This clone was detected once. CDR3 amino acids: CASSLWTSGNTGELFF. The CDR3 DNA reads as TGTGCCAGCAGCCTCTGGACTAGCGGAAACACCGGGGAGCTGTTTTTT. The V and J genes are TRBV11-2 and TRBJ2-2; TRBD2 matches 10 bases. Per germline, CDR1 SGHAT and CDR2 FQNNGV. This CDR3 comprises 16 residues. V shed 5 bases, J shed 2 bases, and the junction held 5 bases outside the gene matches.